The T cell receptor (beta chain) under discussion was sequenced for a study of neurological immune-mediated disorders. One entry per CDR3 protein results from TCRdb running MiXCR on the 5' RACE reads. The sample includes around 70,000 distinct CDR3 sequences, around 4.8% of them seen just once. This clonotype was seen repeatedly, ten times or more. Trimming at V came to 6 bases and at J to 5 bases, leaving 12 bases not matched to a gene. CDR3 length equals 17 residues. Per germline, CDR1 MNHEY and CDR2 SVGAGI. The origin of this receptor is a woman aged 70-85 years with multiple sclerosis. The chain employs TRBV6-5 and TRBJ2-3, with 12 bases identical to TRBD1. Material: PBMCs. CDR3 in amino acids: CASSTATGTGGKDTQYF. CDR3 coding DNA: TGTGCCAGCAGCACCGCTACCGGGACAGGGGGCAAAGATACGCAGTATTTT.